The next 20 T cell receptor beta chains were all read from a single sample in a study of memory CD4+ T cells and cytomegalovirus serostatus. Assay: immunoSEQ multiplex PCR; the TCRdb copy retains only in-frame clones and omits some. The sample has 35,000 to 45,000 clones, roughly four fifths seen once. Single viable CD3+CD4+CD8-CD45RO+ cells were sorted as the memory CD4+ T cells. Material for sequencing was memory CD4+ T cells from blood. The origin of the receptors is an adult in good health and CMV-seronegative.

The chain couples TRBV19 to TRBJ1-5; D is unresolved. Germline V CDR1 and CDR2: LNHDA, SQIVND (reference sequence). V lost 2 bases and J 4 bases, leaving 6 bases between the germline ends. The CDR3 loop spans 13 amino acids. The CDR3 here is CASSIRENQPQHF. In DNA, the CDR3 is TGTGCCAGTAGTATAAGGGAGAATCAGCCCCAGCATTTT.

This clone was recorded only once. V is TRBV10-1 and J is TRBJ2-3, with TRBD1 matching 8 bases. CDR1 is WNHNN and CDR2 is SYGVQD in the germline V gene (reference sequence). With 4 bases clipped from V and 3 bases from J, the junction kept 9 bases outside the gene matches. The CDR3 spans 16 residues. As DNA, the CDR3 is TGCGCCAGCAGTGGGCCCCCAGGGGGCTTGACAGATACGCAGTATTTT. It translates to CASSGPPGGLTDTQYF.

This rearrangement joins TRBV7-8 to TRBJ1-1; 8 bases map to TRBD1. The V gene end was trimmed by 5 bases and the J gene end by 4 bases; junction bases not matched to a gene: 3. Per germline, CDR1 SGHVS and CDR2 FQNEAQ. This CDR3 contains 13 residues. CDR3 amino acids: CASSIGQGTEAFF. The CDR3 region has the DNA TGTGCCAGCAGCATCGGACAGGGCACTGAAGCTTTCTTT.

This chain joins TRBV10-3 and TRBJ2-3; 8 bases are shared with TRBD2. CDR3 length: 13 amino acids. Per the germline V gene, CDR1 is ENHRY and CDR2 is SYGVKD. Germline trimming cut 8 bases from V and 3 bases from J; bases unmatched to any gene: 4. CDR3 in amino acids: CAIRGGKTDTQYF. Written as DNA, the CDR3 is TGTGCCATCCGGGGGGGCAAAACAGATACGCAGTATTTT.

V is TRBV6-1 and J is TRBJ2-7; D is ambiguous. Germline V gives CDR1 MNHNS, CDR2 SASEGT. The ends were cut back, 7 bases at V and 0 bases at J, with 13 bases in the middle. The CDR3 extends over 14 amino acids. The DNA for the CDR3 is TGTGCCAGCACCGCAATCCTTAGCTCCTACGAGCAGTACTTC. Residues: CASTAILSSYEQYF.

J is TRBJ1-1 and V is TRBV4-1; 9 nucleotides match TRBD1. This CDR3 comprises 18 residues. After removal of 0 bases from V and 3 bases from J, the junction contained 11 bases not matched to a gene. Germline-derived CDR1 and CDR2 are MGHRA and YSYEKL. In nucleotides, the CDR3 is TGCGCCAGCAGCCAAGATCGGGGGACAGGGCGAATATACACTGAAGCTTTCTTT. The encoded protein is CASSQDRGTGRIYTEAFF.

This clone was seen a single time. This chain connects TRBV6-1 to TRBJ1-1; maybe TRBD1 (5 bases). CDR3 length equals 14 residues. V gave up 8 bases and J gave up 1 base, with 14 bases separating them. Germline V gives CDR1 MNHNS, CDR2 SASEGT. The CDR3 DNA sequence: TGTGCCAGCGGGCGGGGGGGATCGAACACTGAAGCTTTCTTT. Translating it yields CASGRGGSNTEAFF.

In DNA, the CDR3 is TGCGCCAGCAGCGCTAACCAAGAGACCCAGTACTTC. This gives the protein CASSANQETQYF. The chain uses TRBV5-1 and TRBJ2-5; D gene uncertain. The CDR3 runs 12 residues. Germline CDR1 and CDR2: SGHRS and YFSETQ. The ends were cut back, 4 bases at V and 0 bases at J, with 4 bases in the middle.

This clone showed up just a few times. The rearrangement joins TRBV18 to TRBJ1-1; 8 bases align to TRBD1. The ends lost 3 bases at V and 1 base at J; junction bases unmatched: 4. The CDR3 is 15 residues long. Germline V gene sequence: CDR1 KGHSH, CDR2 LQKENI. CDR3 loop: CASSPLTGANTEAFF. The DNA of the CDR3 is TGTGCCAGCTCACCGCTGACAGGGGCGAACACTGAAGCTTTCTTT.

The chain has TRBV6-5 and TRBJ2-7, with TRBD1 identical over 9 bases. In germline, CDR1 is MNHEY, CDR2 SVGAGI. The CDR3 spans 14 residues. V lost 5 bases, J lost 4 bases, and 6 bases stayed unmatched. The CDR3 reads CASSLGQGWYEQYF. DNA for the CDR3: TGTGCCAGCAGTCTGGGACAGGGATGGTACGAGCAGTACTTC.

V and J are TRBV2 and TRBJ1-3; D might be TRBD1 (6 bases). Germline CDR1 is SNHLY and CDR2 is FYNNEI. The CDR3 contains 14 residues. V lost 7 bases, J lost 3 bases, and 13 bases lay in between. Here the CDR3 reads CASKPGAGGNTIYF. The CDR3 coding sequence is TGTGCCAGCAAGCCGGGGGCAGGTGGAAACACCATATATTTT. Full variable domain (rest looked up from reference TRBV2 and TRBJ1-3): EPEVTQTPSHQVTQMGQEVILRCVPISNHLYFYWYRQILGQKVEFLVSFYNNEISEKSEIFDDQFSVERPDGSNFTLKIRSTKLEDSAMYFCASKPGAGGNTIYFGEGSWLTVV.

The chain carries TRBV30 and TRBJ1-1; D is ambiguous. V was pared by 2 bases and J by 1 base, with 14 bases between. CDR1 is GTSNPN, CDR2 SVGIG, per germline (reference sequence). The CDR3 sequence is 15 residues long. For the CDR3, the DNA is TGTGCCTGGAGTCGGTCCTCACAGACGAACACTGAAGCTTTCTTT. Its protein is CAWSRSSQTNTEAFF.

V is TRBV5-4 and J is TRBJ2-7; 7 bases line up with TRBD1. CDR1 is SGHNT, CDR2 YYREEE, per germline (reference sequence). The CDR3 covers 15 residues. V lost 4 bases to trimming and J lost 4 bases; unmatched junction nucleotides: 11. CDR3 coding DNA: TGTGCCAGCAGCCCGGTTGTGGGACAGAAGTACGAGCAGTACTTC. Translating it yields CASSPVVGQKYEQYF. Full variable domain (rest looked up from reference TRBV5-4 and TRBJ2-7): ETGVTQSPTHLIKTRGQQVTLRCSSQSGHNTVSWYQQALGQGPQFIFQYYREEENGRGNFPPRFSGLQFPNYSSELNVNALELDDSALYLCASSPVVGQKYEQYFGPGTRLTVT.

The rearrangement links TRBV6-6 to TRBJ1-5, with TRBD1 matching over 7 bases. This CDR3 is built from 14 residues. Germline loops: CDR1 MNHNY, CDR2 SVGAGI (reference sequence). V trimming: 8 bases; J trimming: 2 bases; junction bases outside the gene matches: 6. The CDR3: CASCRQGGNQPQHF. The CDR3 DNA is TGTGCCAGCTGCAGACAGGGCGGCAATCAGCCCCAGCATTTT.

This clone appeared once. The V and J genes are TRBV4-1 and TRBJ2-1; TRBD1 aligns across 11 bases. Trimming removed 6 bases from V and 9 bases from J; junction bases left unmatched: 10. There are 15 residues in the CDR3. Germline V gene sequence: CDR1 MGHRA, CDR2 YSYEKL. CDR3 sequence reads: CASSLTGQGAGEQFF. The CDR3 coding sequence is TGCGCCAGCAGTCTTACTGGACAGGGGGCGGGTGAGCAGTTCTTC.

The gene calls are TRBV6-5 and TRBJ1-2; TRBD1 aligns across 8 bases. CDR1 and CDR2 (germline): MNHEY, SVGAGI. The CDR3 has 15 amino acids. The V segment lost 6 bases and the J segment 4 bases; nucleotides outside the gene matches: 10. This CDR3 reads CASRPPGQGGYGYTF. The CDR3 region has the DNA TGTGCCAGCAGACCTCCAGGACAGGGAGGCTATGGCTACACCTTC.

CDR3 residues: CASSPWTPWTDTQYF. CDR3 DNA sequence: TGTGCCAGCAGTCCTTGGACCCCCTGGACAGATACGCAGTATTTT. The gene calls are TRBV6-6 and TRBJ2-3; D call uncertain. V lost 5 bases to trimming and J lost 3 bases, with 15 bases between them. CDR1 MNHNY and CDR2 SVGAGI come from the germline V gene (reference sequence). The CDR3 covers 15 residues.

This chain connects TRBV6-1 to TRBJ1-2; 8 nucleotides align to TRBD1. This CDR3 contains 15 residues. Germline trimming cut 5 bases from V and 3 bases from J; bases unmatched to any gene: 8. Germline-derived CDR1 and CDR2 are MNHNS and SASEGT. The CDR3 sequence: CASSTEDRVHYGYTF. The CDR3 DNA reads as TGTGCCAGCAGTACGGAGGACAGGGTGCACTATGGCTACACCTTC.

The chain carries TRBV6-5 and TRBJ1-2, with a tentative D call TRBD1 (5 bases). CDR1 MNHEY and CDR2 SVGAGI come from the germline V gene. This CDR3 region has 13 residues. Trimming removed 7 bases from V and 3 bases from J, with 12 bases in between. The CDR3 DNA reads TGTGCCAGCATGGACAATCGTTACTATGGCTACACCTTC. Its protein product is CASMDNRYYGYTF.

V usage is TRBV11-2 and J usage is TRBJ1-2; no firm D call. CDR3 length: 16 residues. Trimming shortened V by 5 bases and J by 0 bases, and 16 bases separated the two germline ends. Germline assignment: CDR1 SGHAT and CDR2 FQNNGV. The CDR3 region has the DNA TGTGCCAGCAGCCAACGGACCAGCTTTTCTAACTATGGCTACACCTTC. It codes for CASSQRTSFSNYGYTF.